This T cell receptor (beta chain) derives from a study of blood T cell repertoires in COVID-19. Study at large: Whether acute or convalescent, the COVID-19 samples came from the United States, Italy and Spain.

This CDR3 is built from 13 residues. Germline V gives CDR1 SGHVS, CDR2 FQNEAQ. With 8 bases clipped from V and 7 bases from J, the junction kept 7 bases outside the gene matches. This clone was recorded a few times. Sequencing used immunoSEQ multiplex PCR; TCRdb keeps in-frame clones, though not all of them. The sample carries approximately 300,000 clones, 85% recorded once. Input material: PBMCs or T cells enriched from blood (not recorded which). This clonotype was obtained from a woman aged 30 to 39 who had been exposed to COVID-19. The V and J genes are TRBV7-8 and TRBJ2-2, with 7 bases fitting TRBD2. Here the CDR3 DNA reads TGTGCCAGCGAAGTGGCGGGGGTCGGGGAGCTGTTTTTT. Amino acid sequence: CASEVAGVGELFF.